This T cell receptor (beta chain) appears in the sequencing data of a study of response to subunit inactivated influenza vaccine. TCRdb processed the RT-PCR reads anew with MiXCR; each CDR3 protein has one entry. The sample shows around 760,000 distinct CDR3 sequences, about 15% of them seen only once. Trimming took 8 bases from V and 5 from J, leaving 16 bases between them. In germline, CDR1 is MNHEY, CDR2 SVGEGT. The CDR3 has 13 amino acids. General study points: The study's authors posited that every seasonal influenza vaccination enlists few new T cells.

Turning to this clonotype: Its antigen is still unknown.

The rearrangement links TRBV6-2 or TRBV6-3 to TRBJ2-7; D is possibly TRBD1 (6 bases). The clonotype comes from a man aged 45-65 years who received an inactivated influenza vaccine. This specimen consisted of PBMCs from blood, obtained 14 to 15 days before vaccination. CDR3 nucleotide sequence: TGTGCCAGCTTCGAACAGGGCCGGCACGAGCAGTACTTC. Protein sequence: CASFEQGRHEQYF.